These 2 T cell receptor beta chains were all obtained from the same sample, sequenced in a study of T cell clonality in common variable immunodeficiency. Study results and caveats: Reportedly, TCR beta sequences from common variable immunodeficiency showed fewer deletions and N-nucleotide insertions.

For these TCRs, the target antigens are not known. Sequenced by immunoSEQ multiplex PCR; TCRdb stores in-frame clones only, minus some. Recorded here are 25,000 or so clones, none singletons. Sequences were obtained from peripheral blood mononuclear cells. The receptors stem from a human donor with common variable immunodeficiency.

Comments on this clone: The read ends 3 residues shy of where the CDR3 ends; the end is completed using the germline J gene. The rearrangement links TRBV2 to TRBJ2-5; TRBD1 aligns across 8 bases. The CDR3 covers 13 residues. Looked up from germline, CDR1 is SNHLY and CDR2 is FYNNEI. V was clipped by 9 bases and J by 7 bases; unmatched bases: 10. The CDR3 here is CARGTGTQGTQYF. The sequenced CDR3 bases are TGTGCCAGGGGGACAGGAACTCAGGGGACC.

The sequenced CDR3 bases are TGTGCCAGCAGCTCCGACAGGGGGCAATGGGGC. This codes for CASSSDRGQWG. The entire CDR3 reads CASSSDRGQWGYTF. The chain combines TRBV5-6 with TRBJ1-2; the match to TRBD1 covers 10 bases. The missing CDR3 end, 3 residues past where the read stops, is filled in from the germline J gene. Germline V gene data show CDR1 as SGHDT and CDR2 as YYEEEE. The CDR3 is made up of 14 amino acids. Combining the CDR3 with reference TRBV5-6 and TRBJ1-2 gives the whole variable domain DAGVTQSPTHLIKTRGQQVTLRCSPKSGHDTVSWYQQALGQGPQFIFQYYEEEERQRGNFPDRFSGHQFPNYSSELNVNALLLGDSALYLCASSSDRGQWGYTFGSGTRLTVV.